This passage covers 9 T cell receptor beta chains from one sample sequenced in a study of control samples from healthy donors and cancer patients. Assay: immunoSEQ multiplex PCR; the TCRdb copy retains only in-frame clones and omits some. Of around 140,000 clones listed, 94% are singletons. The sequencing input was blood. The receptor source for this set is a man aged 40-49 years in good health.

The rearrangement uses TRBV24-1 and TRBJ1-5, with TRBD1 matching 8 bases. This CDR3 has 16 residues. Germline CDR1 KGHDR, CDR2 SFDVKD. V lost 7 bases to trimming and J lost 0 bases; unmatched junction nucleotides: 7. The CDR3: CATSQGTGNSNQPQHF. The CDR3, as DNA: TGTGCCACCAGCCAGGGGACAGGTAATAGCAATCAGCCCCAGCATTTT.

The CDR3: CASSDSGTAGNTIYF. The CDR3 DNA is TGCGCCAGCAGTGATTCCGGGACAGCGGGAAACACCATATATTTT. The gene calls are TRBV10-1 and TRBJ1-3, with 7 positions matching TRBD1. The CDR3 loop spans 15 amino acids. The ends lost 3 bases at V and 4 bases at J; junction bases unmatched: 6. The V gene's germline CDR1 is WNHNN and CDR2 SYGVQD (reference sequence).

The J gene is TRBJ1-1, the V gene TRBV14, with 7 nucleotides matching TRBD1. Trimming removed 2 bases from V and 4 bases from J; junction bases left unmatched: 22. This CDR3 is 20 amino acids long. Germline V lookup: CDR1 SGHDN, CDR2 FVKESK. In DNA, the CDR3 is TGTGCCAGCAGCCAAAGGACCCTAGGGGGCTACCGAGGGGATGGCACTGAAGCTTTCTTT. It codes for CASSQRTLGGYRGDGTEAFF.

This chain links TRBV5-1 with TRBJ2-3; 8 positions agree with TRBD2. Germline V lookup: CDR1 SGHRS, CDR2 YFSETQ. The CDR3 runs 17 residues. After removal of 0 bases from V and 3 bases from J, the junction contained 9 bases not matched to a gene. The CDR3 is CASSLGRGGQVTDTQYF. The DNA of the CDR3 is TGCGCCAGCAGCTTGGGACGGGGGGGCCAAGTAACAGATACGCAGTATTTT.

The chain links TRBV5-4 to TRBJ2-7, with D unresolved. The CDR3 extends over 14 amino acids. Trimming pared 4 bases from V and 6 bases from J, leaving 17 bases between. Germline CDR1 reads SGHNT; CDR2 reads YYREEE (reference sequence). CDR3 in amino acids: CASSPLTGSSEQYF. The CDR3 DNA follows: TGTGCCAGCAGCCCTCTGACCGGCAGTTCCGAGCAGTACTTC.

The rearrangement links TRBV4-1 to TRBJ1-2; D is undetermined. CDR1 and CDR2 (germline): MGHRA, YSYEKL. CDR3 length equals 15 residues. V gave up 3 bases and J gave up 2 bases, with 13 bases separating them. CDR3 region: CASSQRTVSNYGYTF. The CDR3 DNA reads as TGCGCCAGCAGCCAGAGGACCGTCTCGAACTATGGCTACACCTTC.

The chain is built from TRBV19 and TRBJ1-1; D is ambiguous. The germline V gene has CDR1 LNHDA and CDR2 SQIVND (reference sequence). The CDR3 totals 12 residues. V was clipped by 1 base and J by 8 bases, with 8 bases between them. As DNA, the CDR3 is TGTGCCAGTAGTATAGGGGGAGACGAAGCTTTCTTT. Residues: CASSIGGDEAFF.

The genes are TRBV24-1 and TRBJ2-3, with 9 nucleotides matching TRBD1. V shed 6 bases and J 4 bases; nucleotides not matched to a gene: 4. This CDR3 is built from 14 residues. The germline CDR1 and CDR2 sequences are KGHDR and SFDVKD. The CDR3 reads CATSKQGAADTQYF. CDR3 coding DNA: TGTGCCACCAGTAAACAGGGGGCTGCAGATACGCAGTATTTT.

This chain links TRBV23-1 with TRBJ1-4, with a weak D call TRBD1 (6 bases). TRBV23-1 is filed as an ORF, its function uncertain. The CDR3 runs to 15 residues. Trimming took 3 bases from V and 4 from J, leaving 12 bases between them. The CDR3 DNA sequence: TGCGCCAGCAGTCATATCGGACAGAGTAATGAAAAACTGTTTTTT. Translation gives CASSHIGQSNEKLFF.